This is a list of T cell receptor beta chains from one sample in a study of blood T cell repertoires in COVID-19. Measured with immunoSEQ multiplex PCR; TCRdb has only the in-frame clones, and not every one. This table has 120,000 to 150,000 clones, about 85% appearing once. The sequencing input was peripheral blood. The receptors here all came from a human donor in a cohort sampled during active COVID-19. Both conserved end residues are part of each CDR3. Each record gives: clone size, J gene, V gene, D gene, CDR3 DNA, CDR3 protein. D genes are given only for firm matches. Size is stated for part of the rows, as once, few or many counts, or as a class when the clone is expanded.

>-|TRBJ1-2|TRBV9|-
TGTGCCAGCAGCGTGGGGCGGAACTATGGCTACACCTTC
CASSVGRNYGYTF
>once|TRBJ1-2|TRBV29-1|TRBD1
TGCAGCGTGGACGGACAGGGGGCACTACCCCACTATGGCTACACCTTC
CSVDGQGALPHYGYTF
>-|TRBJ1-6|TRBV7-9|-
TGTGCCAGCAGCTCCACCGGTAATTCACCCCTCCACTTT
CASSSTGNSPLHF
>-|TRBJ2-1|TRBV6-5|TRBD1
TGTGCCAGCAGAAGGGGGACAGGGTTCTACAATGAGCAGTTCTTC
CASRRGTGFYNEQFF
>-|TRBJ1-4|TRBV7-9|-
TGTGCCAGCAGCTCCCGGGGAGATGAAAAACTGTTTTTT
CASSSRGDEKLFF
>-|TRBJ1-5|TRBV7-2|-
TGTGCCAGCAGCTCAGTGGGGGGTAGCAATCAGCCCCAGCATTTT
CASSSVGGSNQPQHF
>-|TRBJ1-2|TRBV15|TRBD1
TGTGCCACCAGCAACAGGGGGAATGATGGCTACACCTTC
CATSNRGNDGYTF
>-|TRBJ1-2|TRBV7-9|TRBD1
TGTGCCAGCAGAGAGGACAGGACCTTGGGCTACACCTTC
CASREDRTLGYTF
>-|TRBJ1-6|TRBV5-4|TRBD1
TGTGCCAGCAGCTCAGGACAGGGGAATAATTCACCCCTCCACTTT
CASSSGQGNNSPLHF
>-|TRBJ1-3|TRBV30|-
TGTGCCTGGAGTGGAGGCGGCTCTGGAAACACCATATATTTT
CAWSGGGSGNTIYF
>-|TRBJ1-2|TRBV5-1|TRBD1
TGCGCCAGCAGCGGGACAGGGATAGGAACCTATGGCTACACCTTC
CASSGTGIGTYGYTF
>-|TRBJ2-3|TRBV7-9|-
TGTGCCAGCAGCTTATGGCAGGGAGGTGGGACGCAGTATTTT
CASSLWQGGGTQYF
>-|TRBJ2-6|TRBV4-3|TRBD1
TGCGCCAGCAGCCAAGAGAGCAGGGGGACCAACGTCCTGACTTTC
CASSQESRGTNVLTF
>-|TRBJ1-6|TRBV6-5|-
TGTGCCAGCAGCGCGATGAGCTCCTATAATTCACCCCTCCACTTT
CASSAMSSYNSPLHF
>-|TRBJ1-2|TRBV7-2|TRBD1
TGTGCCAGCAGCTATGGACAGGGTGGCTACACCTTC
CASSYGQGGYTF
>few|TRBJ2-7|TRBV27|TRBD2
TGTGCCAGCAGACCGACTAGCGGCGAGCAGTACTTC
CASRPTSGEQYF
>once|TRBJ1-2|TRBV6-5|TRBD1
TGTGCCAGCACCAGCAGAACAGGGGATAACTATGGCTACACCTTC
CASTSRTGDNYGYTF
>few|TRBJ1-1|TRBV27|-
TGTGCCAGCAGTGTCACAACAGGGTTCGCTGAAGCTTTCTTT
CASSVTTGFAEAFF
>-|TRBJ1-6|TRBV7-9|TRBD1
TGTGCCAGCAGCTTAGACGGCCGGAACAGGGGTAATTCACCCCTCCACTTT
CASSLDGRNRGNSPLHF
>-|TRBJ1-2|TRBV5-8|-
TGTGCCAGCAGCTTGCTCTATGGCTACACCTTC
CASSLLYGYTF
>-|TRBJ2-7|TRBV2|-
TGTGCCAGCAGTGAATTTGAGGAGCAGTACTTC
CASSEFEEQYF
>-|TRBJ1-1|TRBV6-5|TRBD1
TGTGCCAGCAGTTACCGAAGACAGGGGGACACTGAAGCTTTCTTT
CASSYRRQGDTEAFF
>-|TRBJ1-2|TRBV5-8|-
TGTGCCAGCAGCCCCAGCCCGGGGATCTTCTATGGCTACACCTTC
CASSPSPGIFYGYTF
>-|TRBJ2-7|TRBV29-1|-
TGCAGCGGCACAGGGACGTCTGGCGAGCAGTACTTC
CSGTGTSGEQYF
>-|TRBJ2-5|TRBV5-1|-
TGCGCCAGCAGCTTGGACAGACAAGAGACCCAGTACTTC
CASSLDRQETQYF
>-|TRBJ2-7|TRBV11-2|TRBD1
TGTGCCAGCAGACGACCGGGACAGGGGAGTACAGCAACGGGAGAGCAGTACTTC
CASRRPGQGSTATGEQYF
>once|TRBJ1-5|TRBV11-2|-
TGTGCCAGCAGCTTAGAGAGGGCCCCGAATCAGCCCCAGCATTTT
CASSLERAPNQPQHF
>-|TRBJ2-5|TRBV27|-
TGTGCCAGCAGTTTTGCGGTCCACCAAGAGACCCAGTACTTC
CASSFAVHQETQYF
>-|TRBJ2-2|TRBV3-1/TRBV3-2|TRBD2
TGTGCCAGCACCTTGACTAGCCGTTTGAACACCGGGGAGCTGTTTTTT
CASTLTSRLNTGELFF
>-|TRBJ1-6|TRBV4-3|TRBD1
TGCGCCAGCAGCCAAGCTACAGGGGGCCTTTATAATTCACCCCTCCACTTT
CASSQATGGLYNSPLHF
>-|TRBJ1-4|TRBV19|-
TGTGCCAGTAGTCGCTACGGGGAAAATGAAAAACTGTTTTTT
CASSRYGENEKLFF
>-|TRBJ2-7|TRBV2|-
TGTGCCAGCAGTCAACGCGGAGCGACTGCTTCCTACGAGCAGTACTTC
CASSQRGATASYEQYF
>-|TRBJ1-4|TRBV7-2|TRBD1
TGTGCCAGCAGCTTAGCTAACAGGGGAAATGAAAAACTGTTTTTT
CASSLANRGNEKLFF
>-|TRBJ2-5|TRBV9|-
TGTGCCAGCAGCGTAAGCGGAGAGACCCAGTACTTC
CASSVSGETQYF
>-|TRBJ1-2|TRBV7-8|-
TGTGCCAGCAGCCGGGGGGCGAGGGCCTATGGCTACACCTTC
CASSRGARAYGYTF
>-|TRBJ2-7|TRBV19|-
TGTGCCAGTAGTATAGCCGGGACAAAATCCTACGAGCAGTACTTC
CASSIAGTKSYEQYF
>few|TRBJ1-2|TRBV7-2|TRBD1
TGTGCCAGCAGCTCCACAGGGGGGATGGGCTATGGCTACACCTTC
CASSSTGGMGYGYTF
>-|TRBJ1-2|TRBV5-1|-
TGCGCCAGCAGCTTGGAGTTCGGGGGCTATGGCTACACCTTC
CASSLEFGGYGYTF
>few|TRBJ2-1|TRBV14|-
TGTGCCAGCAGCCCCGGCCAGGGGCTCGGGAATGAGCAGTTCTTC
CASSPGQGLGNEQFF
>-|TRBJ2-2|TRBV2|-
TGTGCCAGCATTGTTGGGGGGATAAACACCGGGGAGCTGTTTTTT
CASIVGGINTGELFF
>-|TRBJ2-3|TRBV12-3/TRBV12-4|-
TGTGCCAGCAGTTTACAGGTTGCATATACGCAGTATTTT
CASSLQVAYTQYF
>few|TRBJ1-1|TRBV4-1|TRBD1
TGCGCCAGCAGCTCTGGGACAGCCGAAGCTTTCTTT
CASSSGTAEAFF
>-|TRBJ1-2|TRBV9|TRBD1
TGTGCCAGCAGCGTAGAGGCAGGGGGCATTGGCAACACCTTC
CASSVEAGGIGNTF
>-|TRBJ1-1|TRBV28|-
TGTGCCAGCAGTTTGGAGGTAAACACTGAAGCTTTCTTT
CASSLEVNTEAFF